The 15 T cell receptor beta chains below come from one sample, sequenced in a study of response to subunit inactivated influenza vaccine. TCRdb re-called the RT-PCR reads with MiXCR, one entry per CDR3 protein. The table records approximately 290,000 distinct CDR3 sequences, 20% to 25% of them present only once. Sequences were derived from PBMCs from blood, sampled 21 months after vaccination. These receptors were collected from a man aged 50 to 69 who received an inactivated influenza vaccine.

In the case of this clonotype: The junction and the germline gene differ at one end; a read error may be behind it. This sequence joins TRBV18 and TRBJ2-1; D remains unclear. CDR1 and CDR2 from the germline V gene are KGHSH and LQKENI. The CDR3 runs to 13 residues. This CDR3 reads CASSPQGRNEQLF. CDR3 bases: TGTGCCAGCTCACCACAGGGCCGGAATGAGCAGTTGTTC. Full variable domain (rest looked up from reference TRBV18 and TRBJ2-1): NAGVMQNPRHLVRRRGQEARLRCSPMKGHSHVYWYRQLPEEGLKFMVYLQKENIIDESGMPKERFSAEFPKEGPSILRIQQVVRGDSAAYFCASSPQGRNEQLFGPGTRLTVL.

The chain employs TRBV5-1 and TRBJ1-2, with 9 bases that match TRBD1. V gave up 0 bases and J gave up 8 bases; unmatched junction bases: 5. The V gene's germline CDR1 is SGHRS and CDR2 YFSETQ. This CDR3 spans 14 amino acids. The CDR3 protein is CASSLDRGQAGYTF. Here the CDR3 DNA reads TGCGCCAGCAGCTTGGACAGGGGGCAAGCGGGCTACACCTTC. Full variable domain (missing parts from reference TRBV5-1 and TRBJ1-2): KAGVTQTPRYLIKTRGQQVTLSCSPISGHRSVSWYQQTPGQGLQFLFEYFSETQRNKGNFPGRFSGRQFSNSRSEMNVSTLELGDSALYLCASSLDRGQAGYTFGSGTRLTVV.

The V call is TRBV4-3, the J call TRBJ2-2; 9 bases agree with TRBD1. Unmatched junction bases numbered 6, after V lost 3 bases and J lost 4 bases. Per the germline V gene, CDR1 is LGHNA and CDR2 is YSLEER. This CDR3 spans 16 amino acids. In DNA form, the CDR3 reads TGCGCCAGCAGCCATTACGGACAGGGGAGCACCGGGGAGCTGTTTTTT. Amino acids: CASSHYGQGSTGELFF.

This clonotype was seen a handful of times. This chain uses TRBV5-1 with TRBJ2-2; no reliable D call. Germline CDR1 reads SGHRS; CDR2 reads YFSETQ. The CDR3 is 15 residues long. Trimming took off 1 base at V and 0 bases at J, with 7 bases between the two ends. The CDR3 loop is CASSLMAANTGELFF. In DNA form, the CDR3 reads TGCGCCAGCAGCTTGATGGCAGCGAACACCGGGGAGCTGTTTTTT.

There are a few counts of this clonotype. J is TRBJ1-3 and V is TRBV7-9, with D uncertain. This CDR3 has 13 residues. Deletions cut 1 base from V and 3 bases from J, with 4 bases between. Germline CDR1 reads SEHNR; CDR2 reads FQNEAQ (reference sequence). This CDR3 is CASSLDFGNTIYF. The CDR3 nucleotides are TGTGCCAGCAGCTTAGATTTTGGAAACACCATATATTTT.

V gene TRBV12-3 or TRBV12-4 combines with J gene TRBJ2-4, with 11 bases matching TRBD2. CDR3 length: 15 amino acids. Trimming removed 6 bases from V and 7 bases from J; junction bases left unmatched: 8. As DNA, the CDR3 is TGTGCCAGCAGCCTAGCGGGAGGTGCGCGGAACATTCAGTACTTC. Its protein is CASSLAGGARNIQYF.

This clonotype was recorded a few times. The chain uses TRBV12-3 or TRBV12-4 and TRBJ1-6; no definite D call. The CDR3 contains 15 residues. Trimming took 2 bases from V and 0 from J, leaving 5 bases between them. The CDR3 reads CASSLSSSYNSPLHF. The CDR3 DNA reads TGTGCCAGCAGTTTAAGTTCCTCCTATAATTCACCCCTCCACTTT.

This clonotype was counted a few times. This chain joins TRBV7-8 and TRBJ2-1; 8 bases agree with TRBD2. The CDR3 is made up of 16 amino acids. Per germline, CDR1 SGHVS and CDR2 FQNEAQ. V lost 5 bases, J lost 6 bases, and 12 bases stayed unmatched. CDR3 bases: TGTGCCAGCAGCCCTCAAGGGAGCGGGAGTGTCAATGAGCAGTTCTTC. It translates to CASSPQGSGSVNEQFF.

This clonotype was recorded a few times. CDR3 sequence: CASRGGNSYNEQFF. The CDR3 DNA reads as TGTGCCAGCAGAGGGGGGAACTCCTACAATGAGCAGTTCTTC. The J gene is TRBJ2-1, the V gene TRBV2, with D perhaps being TRBD1 or TRBD2 (6 bases each). V was clipped by 6 bases and J by 0 bases, with 9 bases between them. This CDR3 is built from 14 residues. CDR1 and CDR2 from the germline V gene are SNHLY and FYNNEI.

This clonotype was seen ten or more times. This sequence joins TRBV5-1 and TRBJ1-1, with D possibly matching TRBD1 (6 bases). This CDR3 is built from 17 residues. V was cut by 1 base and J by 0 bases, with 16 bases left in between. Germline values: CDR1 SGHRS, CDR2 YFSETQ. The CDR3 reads CASSLNWGRRVNTEAFF. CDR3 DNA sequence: TGCGCCAGCAGCTTGAATTGGGGGCGCCGGGTGAACACTGAAGCTTTCTTT.

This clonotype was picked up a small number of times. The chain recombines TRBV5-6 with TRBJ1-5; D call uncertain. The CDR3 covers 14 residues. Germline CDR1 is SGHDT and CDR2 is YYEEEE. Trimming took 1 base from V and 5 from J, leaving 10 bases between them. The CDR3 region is CASSLNGYDQPQHF. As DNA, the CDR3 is TGTGCCAGCAGCTTGAACGGATACGATCAGCCCCAGCATTTT.

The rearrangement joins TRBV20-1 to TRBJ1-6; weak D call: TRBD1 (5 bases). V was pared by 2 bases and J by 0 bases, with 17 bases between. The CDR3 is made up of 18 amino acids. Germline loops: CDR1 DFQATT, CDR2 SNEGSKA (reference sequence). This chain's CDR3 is CSARHPGLQSSYNSPLHF. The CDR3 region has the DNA TGCAGTGCTAGACATCCGGGACTGCAGAGCTCCTATAATTCACCCCTCCACTTT.

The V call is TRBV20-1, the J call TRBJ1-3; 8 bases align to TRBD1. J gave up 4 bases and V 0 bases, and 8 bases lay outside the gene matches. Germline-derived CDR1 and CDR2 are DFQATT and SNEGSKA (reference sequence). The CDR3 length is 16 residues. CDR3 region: CSARDLGQEDGNTIYF. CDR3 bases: TGCAGTGCTAGAGATTTGGGACAGGAAGACGGAAACACCATATATTTT.

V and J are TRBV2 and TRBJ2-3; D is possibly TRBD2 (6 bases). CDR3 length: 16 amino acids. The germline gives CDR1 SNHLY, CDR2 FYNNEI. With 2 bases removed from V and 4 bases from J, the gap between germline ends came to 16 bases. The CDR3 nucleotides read TGTGCCAGCAGTGAAATAAGACTAGTCATGGCAGATACGCAGTATTTT. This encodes CASSEIRLVMADTQYF.

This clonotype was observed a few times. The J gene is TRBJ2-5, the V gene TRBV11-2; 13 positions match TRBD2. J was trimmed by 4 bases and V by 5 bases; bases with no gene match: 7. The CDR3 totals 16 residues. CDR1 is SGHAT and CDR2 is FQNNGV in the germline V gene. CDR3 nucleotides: TGTGCCAGCAGCGTGCGGACTAGCGGGAGTACAGAGACCCAGTACTTC. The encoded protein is CASSVRTSGSTETQYF.